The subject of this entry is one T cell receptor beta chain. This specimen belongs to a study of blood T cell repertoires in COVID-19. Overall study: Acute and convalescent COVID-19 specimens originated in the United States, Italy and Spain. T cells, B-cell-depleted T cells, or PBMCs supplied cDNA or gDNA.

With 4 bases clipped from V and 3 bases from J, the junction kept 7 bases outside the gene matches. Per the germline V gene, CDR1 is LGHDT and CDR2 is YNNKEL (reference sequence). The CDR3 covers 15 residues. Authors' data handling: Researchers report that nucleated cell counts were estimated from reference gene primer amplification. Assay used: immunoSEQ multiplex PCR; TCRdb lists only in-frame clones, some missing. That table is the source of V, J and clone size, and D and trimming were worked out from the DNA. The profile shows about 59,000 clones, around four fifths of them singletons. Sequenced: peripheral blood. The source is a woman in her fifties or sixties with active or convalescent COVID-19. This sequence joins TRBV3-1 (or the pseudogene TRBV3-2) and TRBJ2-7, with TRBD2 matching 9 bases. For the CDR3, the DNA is TGTGCCAGCAGCCGCAGTTCTAGCGGGGTCTACGAGCAGTACTTC. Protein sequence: CASSRSSSGVYEQYF.